This TCR beta chain was found in a study of glioma-infiltrating T cells after dendritic cell vaccination. Study information: Treatment, given 2003 to 2012, was autologous tumor lysate-pulsed dendritic cell vaccination.

Input was 1.5 to 2.5 ug genomic DNA, or all available if less. The primer mix had 60 V beta and 13 J beta primers. The assay was immunoSEQ multiplex PCR, and TCRdb's table has in-frame clones only and misses some. The sample shows more than 30,000 clones, 85% to 95% of them seen only once. Trimming stripped 4 bases from V and 8 bases from J, with 11 bases between. Germline V gene sequence: CDR1 LNHNV, CDR2 YYDKDF (reference sequence). CDR3 length: 13 residues. Isocitrate dehydrogenase mutation was absent in all glioblastoma patients. The TCR was taken from a human donor with glioblastoma. V gene TRBV15 combines with J gene TRBJ1-4, with D possibly being TRBD1 (5 bases). Sequencing used blood, obtained before dendritic cell vaccination. In DNA, the CDR3 is TGTGCCACCAGCAAAGGGGTGAGGGAAAAACTGTTTTTT. This encodes CATSKGVREKLFF.